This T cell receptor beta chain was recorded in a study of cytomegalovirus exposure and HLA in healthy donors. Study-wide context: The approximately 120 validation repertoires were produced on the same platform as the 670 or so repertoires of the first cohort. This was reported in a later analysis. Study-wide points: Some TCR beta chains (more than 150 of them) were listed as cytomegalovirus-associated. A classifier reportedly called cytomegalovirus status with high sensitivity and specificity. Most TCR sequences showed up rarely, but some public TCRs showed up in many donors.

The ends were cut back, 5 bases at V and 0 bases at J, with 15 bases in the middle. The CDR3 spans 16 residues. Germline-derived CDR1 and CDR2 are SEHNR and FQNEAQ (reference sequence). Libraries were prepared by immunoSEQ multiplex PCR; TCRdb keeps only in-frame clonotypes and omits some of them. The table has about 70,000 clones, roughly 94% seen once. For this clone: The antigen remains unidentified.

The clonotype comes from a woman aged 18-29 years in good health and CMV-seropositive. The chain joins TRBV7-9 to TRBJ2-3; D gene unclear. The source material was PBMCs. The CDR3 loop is CASSPVVATSTDTQYF. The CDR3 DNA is TGTGCCAGCAGCCCTGTCGTTGCGACAAGCACAGATACGCAGTATTTT. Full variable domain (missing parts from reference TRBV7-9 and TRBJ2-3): DTGVSQNPRHKITKRGQNVTFRCDPISEHNRLYWYRQTLGQGPEFLTYFQNEAQLEKSRLLSDRFSAERPKGSFSTLEIQRTEQGDSAMYLCASSPVVATSTDTQYFGPGTRLTVL.